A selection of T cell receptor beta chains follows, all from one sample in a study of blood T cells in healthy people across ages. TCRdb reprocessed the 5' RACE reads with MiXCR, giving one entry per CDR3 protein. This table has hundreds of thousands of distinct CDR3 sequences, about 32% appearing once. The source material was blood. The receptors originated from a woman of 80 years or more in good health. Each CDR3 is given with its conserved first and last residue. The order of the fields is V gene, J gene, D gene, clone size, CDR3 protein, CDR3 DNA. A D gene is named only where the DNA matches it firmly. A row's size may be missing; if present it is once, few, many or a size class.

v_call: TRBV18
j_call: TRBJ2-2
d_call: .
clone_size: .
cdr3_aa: CASLRDPNTGELFF
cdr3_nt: TGTGCCAGCTTGCGGGACCCGAACACCGGGGAGCTGTTTTTT

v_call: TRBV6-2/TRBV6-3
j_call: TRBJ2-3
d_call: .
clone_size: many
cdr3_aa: CASSYGEYRSTDTQYF
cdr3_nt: TGTGCCAGCAGTTACGGGGAATATAGGAGCACAGATACGCAGTATTTT

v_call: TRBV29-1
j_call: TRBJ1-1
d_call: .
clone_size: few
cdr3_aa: CSVEGVNTEAFF
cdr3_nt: TGCAGCGTTGAAGGGGTTAACACTGAAGCTTTCTTT

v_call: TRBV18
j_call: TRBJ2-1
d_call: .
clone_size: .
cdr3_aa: CASSQGKDNEQFF
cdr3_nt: TGTGCCAGCTCTCAGGGAAAGGACAATGAGCAGTTCTTC

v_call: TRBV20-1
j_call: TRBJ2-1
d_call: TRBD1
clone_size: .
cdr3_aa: CSALPGQGFNEQFF
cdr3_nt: TGCAGTGCCTTACCGGGACAGGGTTTCAATGAGCAGTTCTTC

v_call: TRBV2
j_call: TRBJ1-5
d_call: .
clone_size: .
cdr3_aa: CASSDRGGGNQPQHF
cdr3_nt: TGTGCCAGCAGTGATAGGGGGGGAGGGAATCAGCCCCAGCATTTT

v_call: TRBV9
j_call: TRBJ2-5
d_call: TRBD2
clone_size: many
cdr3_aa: CASSRSTSGGYQETQYF
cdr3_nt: TGTGCCAGCAGCCGCAGTACCAGCGGGGGGTACCAAGAGACCCAGTACTTC

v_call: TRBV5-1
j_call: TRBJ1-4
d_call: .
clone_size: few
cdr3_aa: CASSSGLGLGEKLFF
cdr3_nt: TGCGCCAGCAGCTCCGGTTTAGGCCTAGGGGAAAAACTGTTTTTT

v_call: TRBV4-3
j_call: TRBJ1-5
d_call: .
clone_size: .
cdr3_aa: CASSRALGGAGNQPQHF
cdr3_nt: TGCGCCAGCAGCCGAGCCCTCGGGGGGGCTGGCAATCAGCCCCAGCATTTT

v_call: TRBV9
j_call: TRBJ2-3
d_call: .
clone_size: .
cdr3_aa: CASSVSPGLADTQYF
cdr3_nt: TGTGCCAGCAGCGTATCCCCAGGGTTGGCAGATACGCAGTATTTT

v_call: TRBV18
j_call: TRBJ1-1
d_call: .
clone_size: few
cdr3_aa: CASSFLDGSNTEAFF
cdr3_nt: TGTGCCAGCTCCTTCCTGGACGGTTCCAACACTGAAGCTTTCTTT

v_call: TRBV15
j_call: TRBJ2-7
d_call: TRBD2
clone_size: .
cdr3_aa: CATSRELAGVNEQYF
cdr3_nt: TGTGCCACCAGCAGAGAACTAGCGGGAGTAAACGAGCAGTACTTC

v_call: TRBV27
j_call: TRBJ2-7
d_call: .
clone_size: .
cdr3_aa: CASSLSGDYKQYF
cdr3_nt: TGTGCCAGCAGTTTATCAGGAGACTACAAGCAGTACTTC

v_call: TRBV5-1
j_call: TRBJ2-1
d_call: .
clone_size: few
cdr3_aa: CASSTGTGQLF
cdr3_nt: TGCGCCAGCAGCACCGGGACGGGCCAACTCTTC

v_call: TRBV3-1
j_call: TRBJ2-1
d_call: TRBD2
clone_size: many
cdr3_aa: CASRTTGGPHNEQFF
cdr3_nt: TGTGCCAGCAGGACCACGGGGGGGCCCCACAATGAGCAGTTCTTC

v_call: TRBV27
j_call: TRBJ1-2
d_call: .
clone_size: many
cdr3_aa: CASSDNNPGLGGYTF
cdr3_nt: TGTGCCAGCAGCGACAACAATCCGGGGCTGGGGGGCTACACCTTC